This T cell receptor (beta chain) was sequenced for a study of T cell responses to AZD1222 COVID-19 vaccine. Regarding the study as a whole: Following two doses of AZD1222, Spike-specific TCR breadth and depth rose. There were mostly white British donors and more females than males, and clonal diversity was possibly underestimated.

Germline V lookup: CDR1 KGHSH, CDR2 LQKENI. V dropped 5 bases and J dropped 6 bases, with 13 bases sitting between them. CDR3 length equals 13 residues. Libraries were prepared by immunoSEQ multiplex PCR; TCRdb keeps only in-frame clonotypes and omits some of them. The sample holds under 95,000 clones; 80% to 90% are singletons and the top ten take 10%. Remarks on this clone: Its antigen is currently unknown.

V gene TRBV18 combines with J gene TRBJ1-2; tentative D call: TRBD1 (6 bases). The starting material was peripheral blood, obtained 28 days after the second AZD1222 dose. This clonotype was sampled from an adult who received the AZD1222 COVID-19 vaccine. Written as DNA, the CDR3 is TGTGCCAGCTCAAATACAGGGTCCAATGGCTACACCTTC. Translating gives CASSNTGSNGYTF.